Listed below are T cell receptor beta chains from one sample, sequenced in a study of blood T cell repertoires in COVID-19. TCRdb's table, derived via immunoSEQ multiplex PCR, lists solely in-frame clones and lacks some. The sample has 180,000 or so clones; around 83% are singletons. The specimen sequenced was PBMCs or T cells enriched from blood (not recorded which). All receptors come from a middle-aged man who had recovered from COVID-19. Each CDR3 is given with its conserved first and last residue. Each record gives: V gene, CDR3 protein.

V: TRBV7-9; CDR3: CASSLAGGRGSGANVLTF
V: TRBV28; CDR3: CASSPIGQGSNTIYF
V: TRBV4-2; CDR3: CASSQVERGNNEQFF
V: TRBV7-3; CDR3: CASSPAGQEQFF
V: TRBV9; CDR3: CASSPRQGVYEQYF
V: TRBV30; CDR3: CAWSVRGGTEAFF
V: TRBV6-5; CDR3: CASNLPGTGGSPLHF
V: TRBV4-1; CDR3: CASSLTPNTEAFF
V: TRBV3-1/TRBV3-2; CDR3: CASSQDNEQYF
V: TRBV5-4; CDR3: CASSRGQDLAYEQYF
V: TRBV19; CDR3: CASSTRTGGIGYTF
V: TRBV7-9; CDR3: CASSLQGLATNEKLFF
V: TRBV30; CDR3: CAWSWQGYGYTF
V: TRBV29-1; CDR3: CSVDEQLYGYTF
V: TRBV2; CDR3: CASTGTGVANTEAFF
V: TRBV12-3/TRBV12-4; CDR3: CASSPRRSAFF
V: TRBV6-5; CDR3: CASRQGGDYGYTF
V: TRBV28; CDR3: CASPAPTGAEAFF
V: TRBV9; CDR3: CASSVLDSSYNEQFF
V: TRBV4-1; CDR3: CASSPTSGGNTEAFF
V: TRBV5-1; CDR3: CASIPNLSTDTQYF
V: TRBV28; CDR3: CASTLGQPHNEQFF
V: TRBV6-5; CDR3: CASSYSGGHGYTF
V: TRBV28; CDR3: CASSVGQGMTYEQYF
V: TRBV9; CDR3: CASSVSDSGQPQHF
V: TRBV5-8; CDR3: CASSLNHGYTF
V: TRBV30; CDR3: CAWIPTSGSYEQYF